Below, 11 T cell receptor beta chains from the same sample are listed, as sequenced in a study of post-analysis software for immune sequencing data (dated by TCRdb to the mid-2010s). Points the paper makes about the study in general: Patients showed significantly higher frequencies than controls for several TRBV segments, among them TRBV5-6, TRBV5-1 and TRBV20-1.

The antigens these receptors bind are not known. Receptor libraries were prepared by PCR. Sequenced on an Illumina HiSeq 2500. To reduce PCR and sequencing biases, unique molecular identifiers were built into the TCR beta cDNA libraries. The public reads were reanalyzed by TCRdb: fastp trimming at Q25, MiXCR alignment, in-frame beta chains only. A single entry per CDR3 protein holds the most common genes and DNA from its merged rows. Counted in this sample were fewer than 550,000 distinct CDR3 sequences; under 40% of them appeared once. Approximately 6% of the sample comes from the top ten. Sequencing was carried out using blood. These TCRs come from a girl under 18 with multiple sclerosis.

The genes are TRBV11-2 and TRBJ2-3; unclear D gene. CDR3 length: 14 residues. The V end was cut by 3 bases, the J end by 0 bases, with 7 bases between. Germline assignment: CDR1 SGHAT and CDR2 FQNNGV. The CDR3, as DNA: TGTGCCAGCAGCTTTATAACTAGCACAGATACGCAGTATTTT. Translation: CASSFITSTDTQYF.

This clonotype has a handful of counts. The chain combines TRBV7-3 with TRBJ2-7; the match to TRBD2 covers 7 bases. J was trimmed by 7 bases and V by 0 bases; bases with no gene match: 12. Per germline, CDR1 SGHTA and CDR2 FQGTGA. The CDR3 is 16 amino acids. The CDR3 DNA reads TGTGCCAGCAGCTTAACGAGGGGCGGGGGAACGTATGAGCAGTACTTC. This codes for CASSLTRGGGTYEQYF.

Points on this clonotype: An end of the junction differs from the germline gene, which may be a read error. The chain carries TRBV7-9 and TRBJ1-2; D is undetermined. The germline CDR1 and CDR2 sequences are SEHNR and FQNEAQ (reference sequence). The CDR3 extends over 13 amino acids. CDR3 sequence: CASSSPDNYGHTF. DNA for the CDR3: TGTGCCAGCAGCTCGCCAGACAACTATGGCCACACCTTC.

V usage is TRBV20-1 and J usage is TRBJ2-3, with D possibly TRBD2 on 6 matching bases. There are 15 residues in the CDR3. CDR1 is DFQATT, CDR2 SNEGSKA, per germline (reference sequence). Trimming removed 3 bases at V and 3 bases at J, with 16 bases between. CDR3 in DNA: TGCAGTGCTAGGTGGTCTAATCGGGGGACAGATACGCAGTATTTT. This sequence encodes CSARWSNRGTDTQYF.

The CDR3 nucleotides are TGTGCCGGACAGGTAGCGCTGTTAGGCTACACCTTC. This encodes CAGQVALLGYTF. The rearrangement joins TRBV7-9 to TRBJ1-2, with 7 bases that match TRBD1. Germline loops: CDR1 SEHNR, CDR2 FQNEAQ (reference sequence). The J segment lost 8 bases and the V segment lost 11 bases, leaving 11 bases of the junction unmatched. The CDR3 loop spans 12 amino acids.

This clonotype was seen a handful of times. CDR3 in amino acids: CASSQASLQGNYGYTF. CDR3 nucleotides: TGCGCCAGCAGCCAAGCTTCTCTACAGGGGAACTATGGCTACACCTTC. The chain is built from TRBV4-1 and TRBJ1-2; 7 nucleotides agree with TRBD1. After removal of 1 base from V and 2 bases from J, the junction contained 7 bases not matched to a gene. Germline V lookup: CDR1 MGHRA, CDR2 YSYEKL. CDR3 size: 16 residues.

With regard to this clonotype: The junction departs from germline at one end; a sequencing error may be responsible. The chain employs TRBV6-5 and TRBJ2-1; D uncertain. Germline V gives CDR1 MNHEY, CDR2 SVGAGI. This CDR3 has 16 residues. CDR3 amino acids: CASSYSWAASYNEEFF. The CDR3 DNA is TGTGCCAGCAGTTACTCTTGGGCTGCCTCCTACAATGAGGAGTTCTTC.

A remark on this clonotype: A clone one base away is much larger, so this may be a read error. J is TRBJ2-1 and V is TRBV5-1, with D possibly matching TRBD2 (5 bases). CDR3 length: 12 residues. Germline V gives CDR1 SGHRS, CDR2 YFSETQ. Between the trimmed V and J ends, which lost 4 bases and 12 bases, there was a span of 14 bases. This chain's CDR3 is CASSRQRDGQFF. Here the CDR3 DNA reads TGCGCCAGCAGCCGTCAGAGGGATGGGCAGTTCTTC.

This sequence joins TRBV27 and TRBJ2-4, with D perhaps matching TRBD1 or TRBD2 (5 bases each). V was trimmed by 5 bases and J by 13 bases, leaving 21 bases between them. CDR3 length: 14 amino acids. The germline V gene has CDR1 MNHEY and CDR2 SMNVEV (reference sequence). CDR3 loop: CASSVTGGPVEQYF. CDR3 nucleotides: TGTGCCAGCAGTGTCACTGGGGGTCCTGTGGAGCAGTACTTC.

Worth noting for this clonotype: An end of the junction differs from the germline gene, which may be a read error. The chain recombines TRBV7-6 with TRBJ2-2, with TRBD2 identical over 8 bases. Per germline, CDR1 SGHVS and CDR2 FNYEAQ. CDR3 length: 15 amino acids. In DNA form, the CDR3 reads TGTGCCAGCCACCCGCAGCGGGGGAGTACCGGGGAGCGGTTTTTT. Residues: CASHPQRGSTGERFF. Full variable domain (remainder filled in from reference TRBV7-6 and TRBJ2-2): GAGVSQSPRYKVTKRGQDVALRCDPISGHVSLYWYRQALGQGPEFLTYFNYEAQQDKSGLPNDRFSAERPEGSISTLTIQRTEQRDSAMYRCASHPQRGSTGERFFGEGSRLTVL.

The DNA of the CDR3 is TGTGCCAGCAGCCCCGGACTCCTGAGCTCCTACAATGAGCAGTTCTTC. Protein: CASSPGLLSSYNEQFF. The chain is built from TRBV14 and TRBJ2-1; maybe TRBD2 (5 bases). V shed 4 bases and J shed 0 bases, with 13 bases lying between them. Germline assignment: CDR1 SGHDN and CDR2 FVKESK. This CDR3 region has 16 residues.